This T cell receptor (beta chain) is from a study of tumor-infiltrating lymphocytes in primary liver carcinoma. Study-level findings and limits: Tumor region pairs overlapped more than did tumor-adjacent and tumor-blood pairs.

Unsorted bulk tissue, roughly 20-34 mg of it, served as the source for co-extraction of RNA and DNA. Sampling targeted five separate regions of each tumor, which included the tumor centre. V was clipped by 7 bases and J by 5 bases; unmatched bases: 13. This CDR3 is 16 amino acids long. TCR beta cDNA was prepared out of roughly 520 ng total RNA by means of a constant-region primer. Generation of the TCR beta libraries relied on three nested multiplex PCR rounds using slightly modified ARM-PCR. TRBV1-TRBV30 forward primers paired with a C-beta reverse primer were used in the first two PCR rounds, which ran approximately 11 cycles each. TCRdb reprocessed the multiplex PCR reads with MiXCR, giving one entry per CDR3 protein. The sample carries tens of thousands of distinct CDR3 sequences, 73% recorded once. Regarding this clonotype: Its specificity is unknown.

This chain joins TRBV12-3 or TRBV12-4 and TRBJ1-5; 8 nucleotides line up with TRBD1. Material: liver tumor tissue from sampling region 2. The subset was: tumor region T2, inferior pole. The TCR originated in a man aged 40-49 years with primary liver carcinoma and hepatitis B virus infection. The CDR3 DNA is TGTGCCAGCAATTTCACTCCCCTGACAGGGGATCAGCCCCAGCATTTT. Translated, it gives CASNFTPLTGDQPQHF.